These T cell receptor beta chains were read from a single sample in a study of graft-versus-host responses after intestinal transplantation. Sequencing was performed with immunoSEQ multiplex PCR; in TCRdb, only in-frame clones are kept and a portion is missing. The sample has tens of thousands of clones, approximately 94% seen once. The antigens these receptors bind are not known. The sample in question was unstimulated CD4+ T cells sorted from spleen or lymph node cells, obtained before transplant. The receptors shown here come from a human donor who was the organ donor for an intestinal transplant. CDR3s include the opening cysteine and the closing phenylalanine or tryptophan. D genes are given only for firm matches. The size entry is marked missing in some rows and otherwise reads once, few, many or a size class.

size | J | V | D | DNA | CDR3
NA | TRBJ1-5 | TRBV27 | NA | TGTGCCAGCATGCGGGAATATAGCAATCAGCCCCAGCATTTT | CASMREYSNQPQHF
NA | TRBJ1-2 | TRBV28 | TRBD1 | TGTGCCAGCGGTTACGGACAGGACCGCCCATCCTATGGCTACACCTTC | CASGYGQDRPSYGYTF
NA | TRBJ2-3 | TRBV6-1 | NA | TGTGCCAGCAGTCGGGACGGAGGATCCACAGATACGCAGTATTTT | CASSRDGGSTDTQYF
NA | TRBJ2-7 | TRBV5-1 | NA | TGCGCCAGCAGCCGGGAGGCCGGGACAGTGGGATACGAGCAGTACTTC | CASSREAGTVGYEQYF
once | TRBJ1-2 | TRBV6-1 | TRBD1 | TGTGCCAGCAGTGCAGACAGGGTCTTTAATGCTGGGAACTATGGCTACACCTTC | CASSADRVFNAGNYGYTF
NA | TRBJ2-1 | TRBV6-1 | TRBD2 | TGTGCCAGCAGTGGTAGTAGCGGGGGACTGAATGAGCAGTTCTTC | CASSGSSGGLNEQFF
once | TRBJ1-1 | TRBV7-2 | NA | TGTGCCAGCAGCTTAGGAATCATGAACACTGAAGCTTTCTTT | CASSLGIMNTEAFF
NA | TRBJ2-7 | TRBV7-3 | TRBD1 | TGTGCCAGCGCCAGACAGGGGACTGGCCTCTACGAGCAGTACTTC | CASARQGTGLYEQYF
NA | TRBJ2-3 | TRBV7-2 | TRBD2 | TGTGCCAGCAGCTTAGCGGGTAGCGGGGGGTTAAATACGCAGTATTTT | CASSLAGSGGLNTQYF
NA | TRBJ1-5 | TRBV19 | NA | TGTGCCAGCACTTACGGGGTAGGGCAGCCCCAGCATTTT | CASTYGVGQPQHF
NA | TRBJ2-5 | TRBV5-1 | NA | TGCGCCAGCGGCCTGGGTGTGGAAGAGACCCAGTACTTC | CASGLGVEETQYF
NA | TRBJ1-5 | TRBV5-4 | TRBD1 | TGTGCCAGCAGCCCCGACAGGGATCAGCCCCAGCATTTT | CASSPDRDQPQHF
NA | TRBJ2-7 | TRBV7-3 | TRBD1 | TGTGCCAGCAGCTTAGGGGACAGGGGCCTCCAGTACTTC | CASSLGDRGLQYF
NA | TRBJ2-7 | TRBV18 | TRBD1 | TGTGCCAGCTCACCAAACAGGGGAAGATTGGGCGAGCAGTACTTC | CASSPNRGRLGEQYF
NA | TRBJ2-7 | TRBV19 | NA | TGTGCCAGTAGCCCCATCCAGGGTTCCTACGAGCAGTACTTC | CASSPIQGSYEQYF
NA | TRBJ1-5 | TRBV28 | NA | TGTGCCAGCAGTTTATCACAGGGTTTCGGTCAGCCCCAGCATTTT | CASSLSQGFGQPQHF
NA | TRBJ1-2 | TRBV27 | TRBD1 | TGTGCCAGCAGCCGACGGACAGGGCATGGCTACACCTTC | CASSRRTGHGYTF
NA | TRBJ2-3 | TRBV29-1 | NA | TGCAGCGTTGACGGCGCCACAGATACGCAGTATTTT | CSVDGATDTQYF
NA | TRBJ1-2 | TRBV5-5 | TRBD1 | TGTGCCAGCAGCCCCGGGACAGGGGCCTATGGCTACACCTTC | CASSPGTGAYGYTF
NA | TRBJ2-5 | TRBV6-1 | TRBD2 | TGTGCCAGCAGTGATTCTAGCGGGGGCAAAGGGTCTAGGGAGACCCAGTACTTC | CASSDSSGGKGSRETQYF